Listed below are T cell receptor beta chains from one sample, sequenced in a study of identical twins. TCRdb re-called the 5' RACE reads through MiXCR, storing one row per CDR3 protein. The data show roughly 540,000 distinct CDR3 sequences, 20% to 25% seen once. These data also formed part of another study, on T cells expressing NK-cell markers.

The sequencing input was CD4+ T cells sorted from blood. The origin of the receptors is a woman between 18 and 30 years old in good health. The CDR3 runs from the conserved cysteine through the conserved F or W. The order of the fields is J gene, D gene, clone size, V gene, CDR3 DNA, CDR3 protein. The D gene is left open where the match is weak. Clone size, where shown, is once, few, many, or a class for clones that have expanded.

J gene: TRBJ2-1
D gene: .
clone size: .
V gene: TRBV7-3
CDR3 DNA: TGTGCCAGCAGCCCCCCGGGATTTGTTGAGCAGTTCTTC
CDR3 protein: CASSPPGFVEQFF

J gene: TRBJ2-1
D gene: .
clone size: many
V gene: TRBV29-1
CDR3 DNA: TGCAGCGTGACAGAGGTCCACAATGAGCAGTTCTTC
CDR3 protein: CSVTEVHNEQFF

J gene: TRBJ1-6
D gene: .
clone size: .
V gene: TRBV5-5
CDR3 DNA: TGTGCCAGCAGAGGGACCCGGGCCCAGGATTCACCCCTCCACTTT
CDR3 protein: CASRGTRAQDSPLHF

J gene: TRBJ2-6
D gene: .
clone size: .
V gene: TRBV4-3
CDR3 DNA: TGCGCCAGCAGCCAAGGGGCCGAACCTGGGGCCAACGTCCTGACTTTC
CDR3 protein: CASSQGAEPGANVLTF

J gene: TRBJ2-2
D gene: TRBD2
clone size: .
V gene: TRBV7-2
CDR3 DNA: TGTGCCAGCAGTGGGGCGGGAGCGAACACCGGGGAGCTGTTTTTT
CDR3 protein: CASSGAGANTGELFF

J gene: TRBJ2-7
D gene: TRBD1
clone size: many
V gene: TRBV9
CDR3 DNA: TGTGCCAGCAGCCGGGACAGCTCCTACGAGCAGTACTTC
CDR3 protein: CASSRDSSYEQYF

J gene: TRBJ2-5
D gene: TRBD2
clone size: once
V gene: TRBV4-1
CDR3 DNA: TGCGCCAGCAGCCAGTCGGGACTAGCGGGAGGGCCTGTCGGAGAGACCCAGTACTTC
CDR3 protein: CASSQSGLAGGPVGETQYF

J gene: TRBJ2-7
D gene: .
clone size: .
V gene: TRBV7-9
CDR3 DNA: TGTGCCAGCAGCTCCACCTTTTCCCGACTGGAGCAGTACTTC
CDR3 protein: CASSSTFSRLEQYF

J gene: TRBJ2-2
D gene: TRBD1
clone size: .
V gene: TRBV18
CDR3 DNA: TGTGCCAGCTTTCCAGACAGGGCCACCGGGGAGCTGTTTTTT
CDR3 protein: CASFPDRATGELFF

J gene: TRBJ1-1
D gene: TRBD1
clone size: few
V gene: TRBV20-1
CDR3 DNA: TGCAGTGCTACGGACAGGGTGGCTTTCTTT
CDR3 protein: CSATDRVAFF

J gene: TRBJ2-2
D gene: .
clone size: few
V gene: TRBV30
CDR3 DNA: TGTGCCCAACGTTGGAGGACTGCCGGGGAGCTGTTTTTT
CDR3 protein: CAQRWRTAGELFF

J gene: TRBJ1-1
D gene: TRBD1
clone size: few
V gene: TRBV27
CDR3 DNA: TGTGCCAGCGGTCCCCCGGGACAGGTGTCTACTGAAGCTTTCTTT
CDR3 protein: CASGPPGQVSTEAFF

J gene: TRBJ1-2
D gene: .
clone size: .
V gene: TRBV20-1
CDR3 DNA: TGCAGTGCTAGTGAGGGTGTGGACTATGGCTACACCTTC
CDR3 protein: CSASEGVDYGYTF

J gene: TRBJ2-3
D gene: .
clone size: .
V gene: TRBV9
CDR3 DNA: TGTGCCAGCAGCGTAGAGGGAGATTCAGATACGCAGTATTTT
CDR3 protein: CASSVEGDSDTQYF

J gene: TRBJ2-7
D gene: .
clone size: few
V gene: TRBV20-1
CDR3 DNA: TGCAGTGCTACATCAGGGAACGAGCAGTACTTC
CDR3 protein: CSATSGNEQYF

J gene: TRBJ1-4
D gene: .
clone size: few
V gene: TRBV18
CDR3 DNA: TGTGCCAGCTCACTCTCGTCCTCAGAACGTGAAAAACTGTTTTTT
CDR3 protein: CASSLSSSEREKLFF

J gene: TRBJ2-7
D gene: TRBD2
clone size: .
V gene: TRBV12-3/TRBV12-4
CDR3 DNA: TGTGCCAGCAGGCCGAGCGGGAGGGCCGGGTACGAGCAGTACTTC
CDR3 protein: CASRPSGRAGYEQYF

J gene: TRBJ2-3
D gene: TRBD2
clone size: once
V gene: TRBV20-1
CDR3 DNA: TGCAGTGCTAGACGTTCGGGGACTAGCGCGGATACGCAGTATTTT
CDR3 protein: CSARRSGTSADTQYF

J gene: TRBJ2-7
D gene: .
clone size: .
V gene: TRBV24-1
CDR3 DNA: TGTGCCACCAGTGATGGCACCTCCTACGAGCAGTACTTC
CDR3 protein: CATSDGTSYEQYF

J gene: TRBJ2-4
D gene: .
clone size: many
V gene: TRBV12-3/TRBV12-4
CDR3 DNA: TGTGCCAGCAGTGTACAGGGACGAGGTTACAACATTCAGTACTTC
CDR3 protein: CASSVQGRGYNIQYF